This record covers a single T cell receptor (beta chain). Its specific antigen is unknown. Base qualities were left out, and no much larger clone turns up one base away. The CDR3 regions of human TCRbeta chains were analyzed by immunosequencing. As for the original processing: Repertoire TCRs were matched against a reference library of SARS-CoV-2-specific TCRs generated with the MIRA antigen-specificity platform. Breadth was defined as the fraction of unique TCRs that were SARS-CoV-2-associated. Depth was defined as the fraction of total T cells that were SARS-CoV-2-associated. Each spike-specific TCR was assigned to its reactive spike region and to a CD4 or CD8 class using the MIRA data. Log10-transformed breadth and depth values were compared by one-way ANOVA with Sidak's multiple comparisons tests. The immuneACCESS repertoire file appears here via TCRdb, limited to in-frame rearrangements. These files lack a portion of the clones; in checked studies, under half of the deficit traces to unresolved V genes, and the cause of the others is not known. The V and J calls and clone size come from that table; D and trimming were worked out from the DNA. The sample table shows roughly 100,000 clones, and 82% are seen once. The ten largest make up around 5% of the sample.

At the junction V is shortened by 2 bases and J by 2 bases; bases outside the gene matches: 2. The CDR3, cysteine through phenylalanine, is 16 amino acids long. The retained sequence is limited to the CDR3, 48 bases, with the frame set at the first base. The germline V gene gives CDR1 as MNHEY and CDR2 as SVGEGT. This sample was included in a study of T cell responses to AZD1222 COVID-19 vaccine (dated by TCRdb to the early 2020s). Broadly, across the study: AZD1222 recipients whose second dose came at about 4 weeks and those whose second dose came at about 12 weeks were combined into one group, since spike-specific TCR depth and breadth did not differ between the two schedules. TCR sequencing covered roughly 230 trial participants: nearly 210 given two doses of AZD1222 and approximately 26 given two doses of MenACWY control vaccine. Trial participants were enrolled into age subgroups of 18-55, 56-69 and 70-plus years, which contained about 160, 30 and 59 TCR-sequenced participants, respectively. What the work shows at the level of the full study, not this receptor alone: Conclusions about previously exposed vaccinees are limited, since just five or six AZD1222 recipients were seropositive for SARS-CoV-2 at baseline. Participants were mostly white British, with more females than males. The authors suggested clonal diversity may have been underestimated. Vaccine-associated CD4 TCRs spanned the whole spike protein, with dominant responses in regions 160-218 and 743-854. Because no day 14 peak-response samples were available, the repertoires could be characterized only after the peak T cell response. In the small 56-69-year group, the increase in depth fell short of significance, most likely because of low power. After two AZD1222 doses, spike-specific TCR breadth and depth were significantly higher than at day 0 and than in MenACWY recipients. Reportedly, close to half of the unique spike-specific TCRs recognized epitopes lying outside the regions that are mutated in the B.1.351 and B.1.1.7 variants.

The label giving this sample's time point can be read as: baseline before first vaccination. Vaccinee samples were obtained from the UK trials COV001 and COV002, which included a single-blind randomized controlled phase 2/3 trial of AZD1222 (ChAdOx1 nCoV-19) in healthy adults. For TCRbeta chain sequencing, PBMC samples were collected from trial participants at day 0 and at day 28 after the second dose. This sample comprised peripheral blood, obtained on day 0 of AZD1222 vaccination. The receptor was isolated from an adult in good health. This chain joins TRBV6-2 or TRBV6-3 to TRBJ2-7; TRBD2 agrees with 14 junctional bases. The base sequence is TGTGCCAGCAGTTACCTGACTAGCGGGGGGGCCTACGAGCAGTACTTC. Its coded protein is CASSYLTSGGAYEQYF.